One and the same sample provided the 8 T cell receptor beta chains below, sequenced in a study of T-cell memory formation after mild COVID-19. TCRdb used MiXCR to reprocess the 5' RACE reads, holding one entry per CDR3 protein. The table lists about 240,000 distinct CDR3 sequences, 9.4% of them singletons. The sequenced sample was PBMCs or a T cell subset sorted from them (not recorded which). These receptor sequences come from a man aged 18 to 29 who had mild COVID-19 (a few samples of this study predate the infection). Cell type and time point are not known.

This clonotype has ten or more counts. This chain joins TRBV12-3 or TRBV12-4 and TRBJ2-7; D is possibly TRBD2 (5 bases). V was cut by 5 bases and J by 7 bases, with 18 bases left in between. The CDR3 extends over 14 amino acids. The CDR3 here is CASSPGLPTGEQYV. The CDR3 region has the DNA TGTGCCAGCAGTCCCGGATTGCCCACGGGGGAGCAGTACGTC.

This clonotype was picked up a small number of times. The chain employs TRBV6-1 and TRBJ2-3; 8 nucleotides match TRBD1. The CDR3 contains 15 residues. After removal of 0 bases from V and 1 base from J, the junction contained 0 bases not matched to a gene. Germline V gives CDR1 MNHNS, CDR2 SASEGT. The DNA of the CDR3 is TGTGCCAGCAGTGAAGCGACAGGGGGCACAGATACGCAGTATTTT. Its protein product is CASSEATGGTDTQYF.

In this sample, this clonotype turned up a few times. The J gene is TRBJ1-5, the V gene TRBV20-1; perhaps TRBD1 as D (5 bases). The ends were cut back, 0 bases at V and 7 bases at J, with 13 bases in the middle. The CDR3 length is 14 residues. CDR1 DFQATT and CDR2 SNEGSKA come from the germline V gene (reference sequence). The CDR3 region has the DNA TGCAGTGCTAGAGACAGGGATGTCCACCAGCCCCAGCATTTT. Its translation is CSARDRDVHQPQHF.

This clonotype was counted ten times or more. V is TRBV5-1 and J is TRBJ2-7; 10 nucleotides line up with TRBD1. The CDR3 loop spans 17 amino acids. Germline lookup yields CDR1 SGHRS and CDR2 YFSETQ. J gave up 3 bases and V 0 bases, and 9 bases lay outside the gene matches. The CDR3 DNA reads as TGCGCCAGCAGCTTGGCCGGGGGGACAGGGGCAATCTACGAGCAGTACTTC. Translating gives CASSLAGGTGAIYEQYF.

This chain links TRBV29-1 with TRBJ2-5, with TRBD2 matching 7 bases. J was trimmed by 1 base and V by 6 bases; bases with no gene match: 11. The germline V gene has CDR1 SQVTM and CDR2 ANQGSEA. This CDR3 spans 15 amino acids. The CDR3 DNA follows: TGCAGCGTCTGCCAAGACCCGGGGGGCCAAGAGACCCAGTACTTC. Its translation is CSVCQDPGGQETQYF.

This clonotype showed up just a few times. The J gene is TRBJ1-1, the V gene TRBV18; D not certain. The CDR3 sequence is 13 residues long. V lost 0 bases to trimming and J lost 7 bases, with 9 bases between them. In germline, CDR1 is KGHSH, CDR2 LQKENI. The CDR3, as DNA: TGTGCCAGCTCACCACCGACGAGGAGTGAAGCTTTCTTT. Translated: CASSPPTRSEAFF.

This clonotype has only a few counts. At one of its ends the junction is not consistent with the germline gene, which may arise from a read error. The rearrangement joins TRBV27 to TRBJ2-7; D ambiguous. Germline V lookup: CDR1 MNHEY, CDR2 SMNVEV (reference sequence). This CDR3 has 10 amino acids. In DNA form, the CDR3 reads TGTGCCAGCAGTTTCGGCGACACGGACTTC. Its protein is CASSFGDTDF.

This clonotype was picked up a small number of times. The chain has TRBV5-5 and TRBJ2-1; D may be TRBD1 or TRBD2 (5 bases each). Germline assignment: CDR1 SGHKS and CDR2 YYEKEE (reference sequence). The CDR3 extends over 13 amino acids. V lost 4 bases to trimming and J lost 7 bases, with 12 bases between them. This CDR3 reads CASSEGTWNEQFF. The CDR3 DNA reads as TGTGCCAGCAGCGAAGGGACGTGGAATGAGCAGTTCTTC.